The table lists the clone carrying this TCR beta chain with a few counts. Its antigen is unknown. The data derive from a study of T cell repertoires in cytomegalovirus infection. TCRdb re-called the reads with MiXCR, one entry per CDR3 protein. The sample contains around 500,000 distinct CDR3 sequences, roughly 42% of which appear only once. The trim removed 2 bases at V and 9 bases at J, leaving 10 bases unmatched. The CDR3 is 15 residues long. Germline CDR1 SGHNT, CDR2 YYREEE (reference sequence). The chain joins TRBV5-4 to TRBJ2-1, with 8 bases aligning to TRBD2. This receptor was obtained from a human donor in good health (CMV status not recorded). Some clones in this sample may be carry-over from other donors' samples. The sample consisted of cultured PBMCs, taken from culture after CMV antigen stimulation. CDR3 region: CASSLGEAGASEQFF. The CDR3 region has the DNA TGTGCCAGCAGCTTAGGAGAAGCGGGAGCTAGTGAGCAGTTCTTC.